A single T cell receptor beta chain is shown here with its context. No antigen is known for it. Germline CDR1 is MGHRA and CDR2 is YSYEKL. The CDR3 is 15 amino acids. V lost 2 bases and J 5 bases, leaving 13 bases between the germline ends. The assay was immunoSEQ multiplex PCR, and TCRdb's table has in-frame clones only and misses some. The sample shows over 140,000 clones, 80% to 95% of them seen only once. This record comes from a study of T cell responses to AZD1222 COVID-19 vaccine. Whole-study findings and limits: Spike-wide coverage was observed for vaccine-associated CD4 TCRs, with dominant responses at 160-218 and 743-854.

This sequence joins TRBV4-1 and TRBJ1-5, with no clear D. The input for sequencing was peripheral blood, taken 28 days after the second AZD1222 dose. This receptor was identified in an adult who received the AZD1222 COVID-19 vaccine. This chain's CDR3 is CASSQLVTLYQPQHF. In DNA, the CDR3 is TGCGCCAGCAGCCAACTCGTGACCCTGTATCAGCCCCAGCATTTT.